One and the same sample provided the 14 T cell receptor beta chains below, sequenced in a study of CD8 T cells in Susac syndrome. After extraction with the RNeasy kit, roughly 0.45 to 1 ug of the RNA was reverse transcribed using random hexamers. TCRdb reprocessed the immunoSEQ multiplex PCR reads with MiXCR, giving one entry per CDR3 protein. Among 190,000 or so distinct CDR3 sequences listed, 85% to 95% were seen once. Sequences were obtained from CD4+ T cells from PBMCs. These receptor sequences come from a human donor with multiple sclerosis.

CDR3 loop: CARGTSGGDTQYF. CDR3 bases: TGTGCCAGAGGGACTAGCGGGGGTGATACGCAGTATTTT. J is TRBJ2-3 and V is TRBV2, with 14 bases lining up with TRBD2. The trim removed 9 bases at V and 6 bases at J, leaving 2 bases unmatched. CDR3 length equals 13 residues. Germline lookup yields CDR1 SNHLY and CDR2 FYNNEI.

This CDR3 is CASSRTSGMETQYF. The CDR3 nucleotides read TGTGCCAGTAGTCGGACTAGCGGGATGGAGACCCAGTACTTC. The chain joins TRBV19 to TRBJ2-5, with TRBD2 matching over 12 bases. This CDR3 comprises 14 residues. The V gene end was trimmed by 5 bases and the J gene end by 5 bases; junction bases not matched to a gene: 3. CDR1 and CDR2 from the germline V gene are LNHDA and SQIVND (reference sequence).

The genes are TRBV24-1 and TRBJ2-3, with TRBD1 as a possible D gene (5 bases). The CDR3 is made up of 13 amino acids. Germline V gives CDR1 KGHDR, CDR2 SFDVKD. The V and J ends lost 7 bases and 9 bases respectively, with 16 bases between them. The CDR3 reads CATSRYQGGTQYF. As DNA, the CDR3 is TGTGCCACCAGCCGTTACCAGGGTGGAACGCAGTATTTT.

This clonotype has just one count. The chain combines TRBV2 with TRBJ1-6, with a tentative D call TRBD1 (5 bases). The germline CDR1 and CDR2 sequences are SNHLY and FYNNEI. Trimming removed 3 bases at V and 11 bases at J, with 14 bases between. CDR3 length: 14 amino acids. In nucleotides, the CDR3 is TGTGCCAGCAGTGAGCTACCCCGAGGGGCACCCCTCCACTTT. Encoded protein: CASSELPRGAPLHF. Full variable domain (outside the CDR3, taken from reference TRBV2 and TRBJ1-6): EPEVTQTPSHQVTQMGQEVILRCVPISNHLYFYWYRQILGQKVEFLVSFYNNEISEKSEIFDDQFSVERPDGSNFTLKIRSTKLEDSAMYFCASSELPRGAPLHFGNGTRLTVT.

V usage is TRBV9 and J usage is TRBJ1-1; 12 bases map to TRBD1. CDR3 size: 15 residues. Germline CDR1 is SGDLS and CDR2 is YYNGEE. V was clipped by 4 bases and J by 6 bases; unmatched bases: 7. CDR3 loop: CASSSGDRGPPEAFF. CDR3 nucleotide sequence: TGTGCCAGCAGCTCTGGGGACAGGGGGCCTCCTGAAGCTTTCTTT.

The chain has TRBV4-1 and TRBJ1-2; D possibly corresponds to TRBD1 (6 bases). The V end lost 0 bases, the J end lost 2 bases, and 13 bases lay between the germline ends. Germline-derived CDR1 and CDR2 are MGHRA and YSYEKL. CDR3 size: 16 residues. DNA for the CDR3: TGCGCCAGCAGCCAAGATCTCACAGGGCCGAACTATGGCTACACCTTC. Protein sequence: CASSQDLTGPNYGYTF.

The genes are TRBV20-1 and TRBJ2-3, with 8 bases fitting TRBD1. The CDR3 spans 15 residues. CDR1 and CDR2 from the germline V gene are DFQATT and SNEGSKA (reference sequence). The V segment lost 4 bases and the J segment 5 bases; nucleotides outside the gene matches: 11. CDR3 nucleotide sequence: TGCAGTGCTATCGACCCCGGACAGGGTGGAGATACGCAGTATTTT. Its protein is CSAIDPGQGGDTQYF.

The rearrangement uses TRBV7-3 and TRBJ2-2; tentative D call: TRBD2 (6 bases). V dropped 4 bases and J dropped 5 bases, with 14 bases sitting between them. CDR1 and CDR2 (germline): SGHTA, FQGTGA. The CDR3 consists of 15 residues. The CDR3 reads CASSSSGEATGELFF. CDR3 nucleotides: TGTGCCAGCAGCTCGTCGGGAGAGGCGACCGGGGAGCTGTTTTTT.

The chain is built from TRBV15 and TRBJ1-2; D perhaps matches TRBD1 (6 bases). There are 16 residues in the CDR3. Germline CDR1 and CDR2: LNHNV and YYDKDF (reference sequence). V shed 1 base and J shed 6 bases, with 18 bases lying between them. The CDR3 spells CATSRGGGYKEDGYTF. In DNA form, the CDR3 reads TGTGCCACCAGCAGAGGGGGGGGCTACAAGGAGGATGGCTACACCTTC. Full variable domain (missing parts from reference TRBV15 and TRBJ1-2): DAMVIQNPRYQVTQFGKPVTLSCSQTLNHNVMYWYQQKSSQAPKLLFHYYDKDFNNEADTPDNFQSRRPNTSFCFLDIRSPGLGDTAMYLCATSRGGGYKEDGYTFGSGTRLTVV.

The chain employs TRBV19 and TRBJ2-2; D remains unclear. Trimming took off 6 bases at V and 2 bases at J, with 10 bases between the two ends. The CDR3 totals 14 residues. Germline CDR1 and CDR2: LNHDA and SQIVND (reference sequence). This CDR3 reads CASRTRSNTGELFF. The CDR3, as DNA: TGTGCCAGTAGAACAAGGTCCAACACCGGGGAGCTGTTTTTT.

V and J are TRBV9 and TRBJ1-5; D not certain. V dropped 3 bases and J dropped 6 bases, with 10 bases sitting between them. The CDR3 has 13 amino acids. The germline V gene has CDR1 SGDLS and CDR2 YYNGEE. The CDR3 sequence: CASSASIGQPQHF. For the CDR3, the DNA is TGTGCCAGCAGCGCATCGATTGGTCAGCCCCAGCATTTT.

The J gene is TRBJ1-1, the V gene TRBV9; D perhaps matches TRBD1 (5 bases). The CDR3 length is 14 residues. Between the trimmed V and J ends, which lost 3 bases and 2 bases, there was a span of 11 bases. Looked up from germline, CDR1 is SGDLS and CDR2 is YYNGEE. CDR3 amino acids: CASSGGGPNTEAFF. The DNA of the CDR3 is TGTGCCAGCAGCGGCGGGGGTCCTAACACTGAAGCTTTCTTT.

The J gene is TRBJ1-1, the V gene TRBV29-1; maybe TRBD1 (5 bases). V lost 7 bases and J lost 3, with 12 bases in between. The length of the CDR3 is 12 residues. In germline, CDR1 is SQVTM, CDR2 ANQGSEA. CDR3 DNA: TGCAGCGCACAGGCGATGGACACTGAAGCTTTCTTT. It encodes CSAQAMDTEAFF.

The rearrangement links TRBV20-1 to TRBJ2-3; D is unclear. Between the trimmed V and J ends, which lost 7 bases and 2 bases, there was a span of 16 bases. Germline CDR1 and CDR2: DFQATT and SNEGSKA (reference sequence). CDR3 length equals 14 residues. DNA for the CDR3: TGCAGTGGTGCGCCGTCGGCTTACACAGATACGCAGTATTTT. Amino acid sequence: CSGAPSAYTDTQYF.